The rows below give T cell receptor beta chains drawn from one sample of a study of glioma-infiltrating T cells. TCRdb re-derived calls from the multiplex PCR reads in MiXCR, one entry per CDR3 protein. This sample carries some 150,000 distinct CDR3 sequences, about two fifths of them seen once, and the ten largest clones take around 18%. The sequencing sample was made of glioma tissue, nonneoplastic brain tissue, or PBMCs (not recorded which). The source of these receptors is a human donor with low-grade glioma or glioblastoma, undergoing nonglioma brain surgery, or in good health (not recorded which). Each CDR3 is given with its conserved first and last residue. The D gene is left open where the match is weak. The size of a clone is reported for some rows only, either as once, few or many, or as a class for expanded clones.

V	J	size	D	DNA	CDR3
TRBV20-1	TRBJ1-1	NA	NA	TGCAGTGCAACCCCCGGGGGAAACACTGAAGCTTTCTTT	CSATPGGNTEAFF
TRBV4-1	TRBJ2-1	NA	NA	TGCGCCAGCAGCCAAGGACGGGGGAGGGGGGGAAATCAGGACAATGAGCAGTTCTTC	CASSQGRGRGGNQDNEQFF
TRBV2	TRBJ1-1	once	NA	TGTGCCAGCAGTGCAGAGGGTGGAACTGAAGCTTTCTTT	CASSAEGGTEAFF
TRBV6-4	TRBJ2-1	NA	TRBD2	TGTGCCAGCAGTTCTAGCGGGAGAGCCTACAATGAGCAGTTCTTC	CASSSSGRAYNEQFF
TRBV6-1	TRBJ2-1	NA	TRBD1	TGTGCCAGCATCGCAGGGGGTAGCTACAATGAGCAGTTCTTC	CASIAGGSYNEQFF
TRBV6-1	TRBJ2-1	few	NA	TGTGCCACCGCCCAGAGAGCATCCTACAATGAGCAGTTCTTC	CATAQRASYNEQFF
TRBV6-1	TRBJ1-6	NA	TRBD1	TGTGCCAGCAGCAGGGGGCTTTCACCCCTCCACTTT	CASSRGLSPLHF
TRBV20-1	TRBJ1-5	NA	NA	TGCAGTATTCAGGGTCTTAGCAATCAGGCCCAGCATTTT	CSIQGLSNQAQHF
TRBV7-2	TRBJ2-3	NA	NA	TGTGCCAGCAGCTCACAAAACACAGATACGCAGTATTTT	CASSSQNTDTQYF
TRBV6-1	TRBJ1-5	NA	NA	TGTGCCAGCAGTGAAGAAAATAGCAATCAGCCCCAGCATTTT	CASSEENSNQPQHF
TRBV18	TRBJ1-2	NA	NA	TGTGCCAGCTCACCCGACAGGTTCTATGGCTACACCTTC	CASSPDRFYGYTF
TRBV6-1	TRBJ1-1	NA	NA	TGTGCCAGCAGTCCTGGACGCCAGTCTTTCTTT	CASSPGRQSFF
TRBV20-1	TRBJ2-7	many	TRBD1	TGCAGTGCGTCCCTGCCCCTACAACAGGGGGATTGGTACGAGCAGTACTTC	CSASLPLQQGDWYEQYF
TRBV6-1	TRBJ1-5	many	NA	TGTGCCAGCAGTGCCGGGACGGATAGCAATCAGCCCCAGCATTTT	CASSAGTDSNQPQHF
TRBV20-1	TRBJ2-5	few	TRBD1	TGCAGTGCCGGGACAGGGGCGAACCAAGAGACCCAGTACTTC	CSAGTGANQETQYF
TRBV4-3	TRBJ2-2	NA	NA	TGCGCCAGCAGCCAAGTGCGAACCGGGGAGCTGTTTTTT	CASSQVRTGELFF
TRBV7-2	TRBJ2-7	NA	TRBD2	TGTGCCAGCAGCATTCCTAGCGGGAGGGCCGACGAGCAGTACTTC	CASSIPSGRADEQYF